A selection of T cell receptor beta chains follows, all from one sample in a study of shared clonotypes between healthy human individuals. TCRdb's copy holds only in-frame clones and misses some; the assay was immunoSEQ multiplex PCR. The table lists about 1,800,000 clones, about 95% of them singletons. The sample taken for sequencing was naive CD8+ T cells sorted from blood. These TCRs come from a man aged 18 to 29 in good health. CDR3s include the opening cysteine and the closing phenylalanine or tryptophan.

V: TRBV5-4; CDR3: CASSIDRGANTGELFF
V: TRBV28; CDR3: CASSQETQYF
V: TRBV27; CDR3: CASSLLSTDTQYF
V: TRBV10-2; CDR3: CASTSPGSYNEQFF
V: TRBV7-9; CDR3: CASRPRGPAVYNEQFF
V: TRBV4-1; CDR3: CASSLALGNNSPLHF
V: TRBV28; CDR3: CASSPRTVSSYEQYF
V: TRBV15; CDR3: CATSRERGGSDTQYF
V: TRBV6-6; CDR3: CASSFASGPYNEQFF
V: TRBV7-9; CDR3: CASSLGAGTYNEQFF
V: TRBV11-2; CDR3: CASSQTGGYTGELFF
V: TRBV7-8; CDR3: CASSLGLAGSPRETQYF
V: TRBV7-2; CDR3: CASSLVQGTYEQYF